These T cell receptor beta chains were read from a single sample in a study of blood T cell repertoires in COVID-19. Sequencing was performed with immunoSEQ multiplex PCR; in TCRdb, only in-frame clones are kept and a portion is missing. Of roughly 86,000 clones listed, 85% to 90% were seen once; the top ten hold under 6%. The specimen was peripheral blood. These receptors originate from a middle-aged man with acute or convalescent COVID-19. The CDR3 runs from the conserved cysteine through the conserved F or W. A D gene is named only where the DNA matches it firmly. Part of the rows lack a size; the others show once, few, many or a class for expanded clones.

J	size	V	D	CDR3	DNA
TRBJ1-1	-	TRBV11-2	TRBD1	CASSQGQLNTEAFF	TGTGCCAGCAGCCAGGGACAGTTGAACACTGAAGCTTTCTTT
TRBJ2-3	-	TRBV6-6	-	CASSLAMDTQYF	TGTGCCAGCTCCCTGGCCATGGATACGCAGTATTTT
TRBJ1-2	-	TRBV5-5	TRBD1	CASSLAGSGTAPYGYTF	TGTGCCAGCAGCTTGGCGGGTTCCGGGACAGCGCCTTATGGCTACACCTTC
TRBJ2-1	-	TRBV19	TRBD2	CASSTLAGGSSYNEQFF	TGTGCCAGTAGTACCCTGGCGGGGGGGAGCTCCTACAATGAGCAGTTCTTC
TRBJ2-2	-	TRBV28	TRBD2	CASSLLVAGTGELFF	TGTGCCAGCAGTTTATTGGTAGCGGGAACCGGGGAGCTGTTTTTT
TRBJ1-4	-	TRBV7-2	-	CASSLTGPTNEKLFF	TGTGCCAGCAGCCTAACAGGGCCCACTAATGAAAAACTGTTTTTT
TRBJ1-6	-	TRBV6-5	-	CASSYFSGRDNSPLHF	TGTGCCAGCAGTTATTTTTCGGGCAGGGATAATTCACCCCTCCACTTT
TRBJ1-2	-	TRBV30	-	CAWTGMNYGYTF	TGTGCCTGGACAGGGATGAACTATGGCTACACCTTC
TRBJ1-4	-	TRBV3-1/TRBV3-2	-	CASSQEAGPTNEKLFF	TGTGCCAGCAGCCAAGAGGCAGGCCCAACTAATGAAAAACTGTTTTTT
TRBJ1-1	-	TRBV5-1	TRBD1	CASTPGGRNTEAFF	TGCGCCAGCACTCCAGGGGGCCGGAACACTGAAGCTTTCTTT
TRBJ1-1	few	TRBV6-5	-	CASRGDYAEAFF	TGTGCCAGCAGAGGGGATTACGCTGAAGCTTTCTTT
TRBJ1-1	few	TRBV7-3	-	CASSPQGAGTEAFF	TGTGCCAGCAGCCCTCAGGGTGCTGGGACTGAAGCTTTCTTT
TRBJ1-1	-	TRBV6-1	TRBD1	CASSVPTGGGINTEAFF	TGTGCCAGCAGTGTACCGACAGGGGGAGGAATAAACACTGAAGCTTTCTTT
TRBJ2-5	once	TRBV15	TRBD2	CATSTRAGVGETQYF	TGTGCCACCAGCACCCGAGCGGGAGTAGGGGAGACCCAGTACTTC
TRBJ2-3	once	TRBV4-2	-	CASSQDHGGDTQYF	TGTGCCAGCAGCCAAGATCACGGGGGAGATACGCAGTATTTT
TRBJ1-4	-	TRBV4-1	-	CASSLLGGKLFF	TGCGCCAGCAGCCTACTCGGAGGAAAACTGTTTTTT
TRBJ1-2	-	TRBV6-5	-	CASSRTKQGKGYTF	TGTGCCAGCAGTAGAACCAAACAGGGAAAGGGCTACACCTTC